The 32 T cell receptor beta chains in this list originate from one sample, sequenced in a study of cytomegalovirus exposure and HLA in healthy donors. This PCR relied on a set of 60 Vbeta primers and 13 Jbeta primers. Sequenced by immunoSEQ multiplex PCR; TCRdb stores in-frame clones only, minus some. The sample has more than 80,000 clones, 60% to 75% seen once. What was sequenced was PBMCs. Source of these receptors: a woman in her 70s in good health and CMV-seropositive.

This clone was seen a few times. The V call is TRBV6-6, the J call TRBJ1-4, with a possible D match to TRBD1 (6 bases). The germline V gene encodes CDR1 MNHNY and CDR2 SVGAGI (reference sequence). The CDR3 is 16 residues long. V was shortened by 6 bases and J by 0 bases, with 14 bases between the two germline ends. The CDR3 DNA reads TGTGCCAGCAGGCGCGGACAGACAGCAACTAATGAAAAACTGTTTTTT. Encoded protein: CASRRGQTATNEKLFF.

This clone appeared a few times. The gene calls are TRBV10-1 and TRBJ2-4; TRBD2 matches 14 bases. CDR3 length: 16 residues. Germline CDR1 and CDR2: WNHNN and SYGVQD (reference sequence). V shed 2 bases, J shed 4 bases, and the junction held 1 base outside the gene matches. The CDR3 here is CASSEGLAGGKNIQYF. CDR3 sequence (DNA): TGCGCCAGCAGTGAGGGACTAGCGGGAGGAAAAAACATTCAGTACTTC.

The chain combines TRBV7-9 with TRBJ2-7; a weak D match, TRBD1 (6 bases). CDR3 size: 13 residues. V shed 3 bases and J shed 6 bases, with 12 bases lying between them. Germline V gives CDR1 SEHNR, CDR2 FQNEAQ (reference sequence). In DNA form, the CDR3 reads TGTGCCAGCAGCTTGGTACAGGGCAGCGAGCAGTACTTC. It codes for CASSLVQGSEQYF.

This rearrangement joins TRBV27 to TRBJ2-5, with 8 bases that match TRBD1. Near its end, the DNA agrees better with TRBJ2-7, so the J call may be wrong. Germline lookup yields CDR1 MNHEY and CDR2 SMNVEV (reference sequence). This CDR3 region has 14 residues. The CDR3 coding sequence is TGTGCCAGCAGTTCCAGGACAGGGATCTACGAGCAGTACTTC. The encoded protein is CASSSRTGIYEQYF.

The J gene is TRBJ2-5, the V gene TRBV15; possible D gene TRBD1, 7 bases. The CDR3 contains 14 residues. Trimming stripped 4 bases from V and 2 bases from J, with 11 bases between. Germline loops: CDR1 LNHNV, CDR2 YYDKDF (reference sequence). CDR3 nucleotide sequence: TGTGCCACCAGCAACAGGGGAGGACAAGAGACCCAGTACTTC. This translates into CATSNRGGQETQYF.

This rearrangement joins TRBV6-1 to TRBJ1-5, with TRBD1 as a possible D gene (5 bases). Germline assignment: CDR1 MNHNS and CDR2 SASEGT. This CDR3 is built from 15 residues. The V gene lost 4 bases and the J gene lost 7 bases, with 17 bases spanning the gap. The CDR3 DNA reads as TGTGCCAGCAGTGTCGGGAGGTCGGGGGACCAGCCCCAGCATTTT. It specifies CASSVGRSGDQPQHF.

V usage is TRBV29-1 and J usage is TRBJ1-2; a possible D gene is TRBD1 (6 bases). The germline gives CDR1 SQVTM, CDR2 ANQGSEA. The CDR3 extends over 15 amino acids. Trimming pared 0 bases from V and 4 bases from J, leaving 15 bases between. CDR3 loop: CSVEDADRPSYGYTF. CDR3 DNA: TGCAGCGTTGAAGATGCTGACAGGCCCAGCTATGGCTACACCTTC.

The J gene is TRBJ2-5, the V gene TRBV2, with 7 positions matching TRBD2. Trimming at V came to 6 bases and at J to 4 bases, leaving 8 bases not matched to a gene. In germline, CDR1 is SNHLY, CDR2 FYNNEI. CDR3 length: 14 residues. The CDR3 DNA is TGTGCCAGCAGAATAAGCGGGACCCCAGAGACCCAGTACTTC. Protein product: CASRISGTPETQYF.

The J gene is TRBJ1-5, the V gene TRBV18; perhaps TRBD1 as D (6 bases). This CDR3 has 15 amino acids. CDR1 KGHSH and CDR2 LQKENI come from the germline V gene. V lost 3 bases, J lost 5 bases, and 14 bases lay in between. This chain's CDR3 is CASSPLRGNDQPQHF. The CDR3 nucleotides are TGTGCCAGCTCACCCTTAAGGGGGAATGATCAGCCCCAGCATTTT.

The chain recombines TRBV7-9 with TRBJ2-5; a weak D match, TRBD1 (5 bases). The CDR3 covers 15 residues. Germline assignment: CDR1 SEHNR and CDR2 FQNEAQ (reference sequence). V was trimmed by 4 bases and J by 3 bases, leaving 15 bases between them. CDR3 sequence: CASSWGRDMEETQYF. The CDR3 DNA follows: TGTGCCAGCAGCTGGGGCAGGGATATGGAAGAGACCCAGTACTTC.

The V gene is TRBV19, the J gene TRBJ2-5; a possible D gene is TRBD1 (6 bases). CDR1 and CDR2 (germline): LNHDA, SQIVND (reference sequence). The CDR3 runs 14 residues. Trimming cost V 5 bases and J 5 bases, with 15 bases left between them. For the CDR3, the DNA is TGTGCCAGTAGTTTTGGTCAGGGGTGGGAGACCCAGTACTTC. This sequence encodes CASSFGQGWETQYF.

The rearrangement joins TRBV5-5 to TRBJ2-5; possible D gene TRBD1, 6 bases. The germline V and J ends were trimmed by 0 bases and 3 bases, with 15 bases remaining between them. In germline, CDR1 is SGHKS, CDR2 YYEKEE (reference sequence). The CDR3 runs 16 residues. This CDR3 reads CASSLVRGTAEETQYF. Here the CDR3 DNA reads TGTGCCAGCAGCTTGGTTAGGGGGACGGCTGAAGAGACCCAGTACTTC.

The sample holds a few counts of this clone. This chain uses TRBV29-1 with TRBJ2-7; a possible D gene is TRBD2 (5 bases). This CDR3 has 13 residues. The germline CDR1 and CDR2 sequences are SQVTM and ANQGSEA. With 6 bases removed from V and 0 bases from J, the gap between germline ends came to 12 bases. The CDR3 loop is CSVFSEISYEQYF. The CDR3 coding sequence is TGCAGCGTCTTTAGCGAGATCTCCTACGAGCAGTACTTC.

Remarks on this clone: The sample has other DNA sequences that encode this CDR3 too. CDR3 in amino acids: CASSLQGEGETQYF. In nucleotides, the CDR3 is TGTGCCAGCAGTCTCCAGGGGGAAGGGGAGACCCAGTACTTC. The rearrangement links TRBV27 to TRBJ2-5, with 7 bases aligning to TRBD1. CDR3 size: 14 residues. Germline-derived CDR1 and CDR2 are MNHEY and SMNVEV (reference sequence). Trimming took 5 bases from V and 5 from J; bases not matched to a gene: 8.

This chain uses TRBV5-1 with TRBJ2-1; 9 bases align to TRBD1. V was clipped by 3 bases and J by 2 bases; unmatched bases: 6. Germline loops: CDR1 SGHRS, CDR2 YFSETQ. CDR3 length equals 16 residues. The CDR3 DNA sequence: TGCGCCAGCAGCTGGGGAACAGGGGGCACCTACAATGAGCAGTTCTTC. As protein: CASSWGTGGTYNEQFF.

The chain is built from TRBV28 and TRBJ1-2; 8 bases align to TRBD1. The V gene end was trimmed by 4 bases and the J gene end by 8 bases; junction bases not matched to a gene: 6. This CDR3 spans 13 amino acids. Germline CDR1 and CDR2: MDHEN and SYDVKM. CDR3 sequence: CASSSGQGKGYTF. Here the CDR3 DNA reads TGTGCCAGCAGTTCCGGACAGGGAAAAGGCTACACCTTC.

The chain joins TRBV11-2 to TRBJ2-7, with 7 bases identical to TRBD1. Unmatched junction bases numbered 7, after V lost 1 base and J lost 7 bases. Germline CDR1 and CDR2: SGHAT and FQNNGV. CDR3 length: 14 residues. Here the CDR3 DNA reads TGTGCCAGCAGCTTAGCCACAGGGGTGGGAGAGCAGTACTTC. It translates to CASSLATGVGEQYF.

This sequence joins TRBV11-2 and TRBJ2-2; unclear D gene. Trimming took off 1 base at V and 3 bases at J, with 6 bases between the two ends. CDR1 is SGHAT, CDR2 FQNNGV, per germline. The CDR3 sequence is 14 residues long. The CDR3 sequence is CASSLASYTGELFF. Written as DNA, the CDR3 is TGTGCCAGCAGCTTAGCCAGTTACACCGGGGAGCTGTTTTTT.

The chain joins TRBV28 to TRBJ2-7, with 9 bases aligning to TRBD1. The CDR3 sequence is 16 residues long. Trimming cost V 2 bases and J 5 bases; bases outside gene matches: 10. The germline V gene has CDR1 MDHEN and CDR2 SYDVKM. Here the CDR3 reads CASSLDSGTGTDEQYF. The CDR3 region has the DNA TGTGCCAGCAGTTTAGACAGCGGGACAGGGACCGACGAGCAGTACTTC.

The chain recombines TRBV10-1 with TRBJ2-5, with a weak D call TRBD1 (6 bases). The DNA end is a closer match to TRBJ2-7, so the J assignment may be wrong. This CDR3 is 13 amino acids long. Germline V CDR1 and CDR2: WNHNN, SYGVQD (reference sequence). CDR3 nucleotides: TGCGCCAGCAGTGAATCAGGGGTCTACGAGCAGTACTTC. This sequence encodes CASSESGVYEQYF.

In its sample, this clone was seen a few times. The chain has TRBV5-1 and TRBJ2-7, with a weak D call TRBD1 (6 bases). Per germline, CDR1 SGHRS and CDR2 YFSETQ. The CDR3 loop spans 12 amino acids. V lost 4 bases to trimming and J lost 3 bases, with 8 bases between them. The CDR3 sequence: CASSRTDYEQYF. In DNA, the CDR3 is TGCGCCAGCAGCAGGACAGACTACGAGCAGTACTTC.

This sequence joins TRBV5-1 and TRBJ2-3; no clear D gene. V lost 0 bases and J lost 4, with 9 bases in between. Germline values: CDR1 SGHRS, CDR2 YFSETQ. The CDR3 is 14 residues long. CDR3 nucleotide sequence: TGCGCCAGCAGCTTGGCCGACGGGTCAGATACGCAGTATTTT. Encoded protein: CASSLADGSDTQYF.

The rearrangement joins TRBV30 to TRBJ2-1; 7 bases map to TRBD2. J gave up 8 bases and V 4 bases, and 5 bases lay outside the gene matches. CDR3 length: 12 amino acids. Germline assignment: CDR1 GTSNPN and CDR2 SVGIG (reference sequence). CDR3 DNA: TGTGCCTGGATGGGGGGGGGAGATGAGCAGTTCTTC. Translated, it gives CAWMGGGDEQFF.

This CDR3 reads CASSPATGTGGWSNQPQHF. The CDR3 region has the DNA TGTGCCAGCTCACCAGCTACCGGGACAGGGGGTTGGAGTAATCAGCCCCAGCATTTT. The chain links TRBV18 to TRBJ1-5; 11 positions agree with TRBD1. Germline lookup yields CDR1 KGHSH and CDR2 LQKENI. Trimming at V came to 2 bases and at J to 4 bases, leaving 13 bases not matched to a gene. The CDR3 spans 19 residues.

This clone has only a few counts. V usage is TRBV27 and J usage is TRBJ2-7; TRBD1 aligns across 7 bases. The germline CDR1 and CDR2 sequences are MNHEY and SMNVEV (reference sequence). The CDR3 sequence is 13 residues long. V dropped 5 bases and J dropped 4; count of bases not matched to a gene: 5. CDR3 sequence: CASSRGQPYEQYF. For the CDR3, the DNA is TGTGCCAGCAGTCGGGGACAGCCATACGAGCAGTACTTC.

J is TRBJ2-1 and V is TRBV5-6, with no clear D. CDR1 is SGHDT and CDR2 is YYEEEE in the germline V gene. The CDR3 is 11 residues long. The V and J ends lost 1 base and 9 bases respectively, with 5 bases between them. CDR3 sequence: CASSLYGEQFF. The CDR3 bases are TGTGCCAGCAGCTTGTACGGTGAGCAGTTCTTC. Drawing the rest from reference TRBV5-6 and TRBJ2-1, the complete variable domain is DAGVTQSPTHLIKTRGQQVTLRCSPKSGHDTVSWYQQALGQGPQFIFQYYEEEERQRGNFPDRFSGHQFPNYSSELNVNALLLGDSALYLCASSLYGEQFFGPGTRLTVL.

The genes are TRBV10-3 and TRBJ2-3, with D perhaps matching TRBD2 (6 bases). Germline CDR1 is ENHRY and CDR2 is SYGVKD. This CDR3 region has 15 residues. V was pared by 3 bases and J by 3 bases, with 13 bases between. CDR3 loop: CAISDTLGRTDTQYF. The CDR3 DNA sequence: TGTGCCATCAGTGACACGTTGGGGAGGACAGATACGCAGTATTTT.

This clone has more than one count but fewer than ten. This chain joins TRBV2 and TRBJ1-3, with D possibly TRBD1 on 5 matching bases. V lost 8 bases and J lost 7, with 15 bases in between. The germline V gene encodes CDR1 SNHLY and CDR2 FYNNEI. CDR3 size: 13 residues. The CDR3 here is CASRVRPGNTIYF. The CDR3 region has the DNA TGTGCCAGCCGAGTCAGGCCAGGGAACACCATATATTTT.

A note on this clone: One junction end does not reproduce the germline sequence, and a read error may be involved. This chain uses TRBV7-7 with TRBJ2-1; 8 nucleotides align to TRBD2. CDR1 SSHAT and CDR2 FNYEAQ come from the germline V gene (reference sequence). This CDR3 region has 16 residues. Here the CDR3 reads CASSLGLAGTNNEQFF. As DNA, the CDR3 is TGTGCTAGCAGCTTAGGCCTAGCGGGCACTAACAATGAGCAGTTCTTC.

The chain combines TRBV4-1 with TRBJ1-4; D is possibly TRBD1 (6 bases). There are 17 residues in the CDR3. V dropped 1 base and J dropped 4 bases, with 16 bases sitting between them. The germline gives CDR1 MGHRA, CDR2 YSYEKL. The CDR3 DNA reads TGCGCCAGCAGCCAAGTACCCGGACAGCCGTATAATGAAAAACTGTTTTTT. As protein: CASSQVPGQPYNEKLFF.

V and J are TRBV28 and TRBJ2-7; 11 bases map to TRBD1. Germline loops: CDR1 MDHEN, CDR2 SYDVKM. V lost 7 bases and J lost 3; bases outside the gene matches: 5. The CDR3 has 14 residues. CDR3 protein: CASTKDRGLYEQYF. In DNA, the CDR3 is TGTGCCAGCACCAAGGACAGGGGGCTCTACGAGCAGTACTTC.

This rearrangement joins TRBV10-3 to TRBJ1-1, with D possibly being TRBD1 (5 bases). Germline CDR1 ENHRY, CDR2 SYGVKD. The CDR3 extends over 14 amino acids. The V and J ends lost 5 bases and 1 base respectively, with 11 bases between them. CDR3 in amino acids: CAISNLQGNTEAFF. DNA of the CDR3: TGTGCCATCAGTAATCTTCAGGGGAACACTGAAGCTTTCTTT.